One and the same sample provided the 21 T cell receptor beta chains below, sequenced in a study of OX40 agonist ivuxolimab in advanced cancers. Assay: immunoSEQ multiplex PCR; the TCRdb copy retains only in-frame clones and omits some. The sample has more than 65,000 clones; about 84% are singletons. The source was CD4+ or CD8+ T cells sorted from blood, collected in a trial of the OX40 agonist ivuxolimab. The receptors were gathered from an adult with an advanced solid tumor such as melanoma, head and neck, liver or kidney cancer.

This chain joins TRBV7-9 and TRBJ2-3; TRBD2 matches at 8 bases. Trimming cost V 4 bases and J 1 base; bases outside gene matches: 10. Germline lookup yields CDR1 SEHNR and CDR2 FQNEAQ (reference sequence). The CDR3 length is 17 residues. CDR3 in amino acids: CASSSPRGGWGTDTQYF. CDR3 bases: TGTGCCAGCAGCTCACCCCGCGGGGGGTGGGGCACAGATACGCAGTATTTT.

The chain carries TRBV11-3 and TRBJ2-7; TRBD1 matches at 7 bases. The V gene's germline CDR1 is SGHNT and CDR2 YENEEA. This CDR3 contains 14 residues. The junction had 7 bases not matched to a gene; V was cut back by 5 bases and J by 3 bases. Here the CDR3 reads CASSLRDRNYEQYF. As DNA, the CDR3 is TGTGCCAGCAGCCTACGGGACAGAAACTACGAGCAGTACTTC.

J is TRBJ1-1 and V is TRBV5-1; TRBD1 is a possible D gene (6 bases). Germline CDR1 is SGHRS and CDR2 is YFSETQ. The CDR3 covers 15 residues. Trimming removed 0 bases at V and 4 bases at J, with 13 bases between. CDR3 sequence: CASSLEAGDTTEAFF. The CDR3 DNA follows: TGCGCCAGCAGCTTGGAGGCAGGGGACACCACTGAAGCTTTCTTT.

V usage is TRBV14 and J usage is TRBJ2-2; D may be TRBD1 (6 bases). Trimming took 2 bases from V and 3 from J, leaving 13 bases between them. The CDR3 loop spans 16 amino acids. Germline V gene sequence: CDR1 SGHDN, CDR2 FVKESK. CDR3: CASSQSWGRDTGELFF. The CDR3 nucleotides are TGTGCCAGCAGCCAATCATGGGGGCGGGACACCGGGGAGCTGTTTTTT.

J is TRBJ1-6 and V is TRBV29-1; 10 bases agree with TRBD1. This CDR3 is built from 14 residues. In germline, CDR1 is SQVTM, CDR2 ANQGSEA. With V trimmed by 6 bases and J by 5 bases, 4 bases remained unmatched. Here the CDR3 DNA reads TGCAGCGTCGGGACAGGGGCCGATAATTCACCCCTCCACTTT. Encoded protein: CSVGTGADNSPLHF. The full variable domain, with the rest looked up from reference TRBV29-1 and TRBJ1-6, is SAVISQKPSRDICQRGTSLTIQCQVDSQVTMMFWYRQQPGQSLTLIATANQGSEATYESGFVIDKFPISRPNLTFSTLTVSNMSPEDSSIYLCSVGTGADNSPLHFGNGTRLTVT.

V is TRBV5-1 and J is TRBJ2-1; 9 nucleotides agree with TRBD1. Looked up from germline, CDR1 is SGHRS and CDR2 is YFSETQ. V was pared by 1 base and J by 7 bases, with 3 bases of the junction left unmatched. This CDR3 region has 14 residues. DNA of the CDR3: TGCGCCAGCAGCTTGCTGACAGGGGGGAATGAGCAGTTCTTC. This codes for CASSLLTGGNEQFF.

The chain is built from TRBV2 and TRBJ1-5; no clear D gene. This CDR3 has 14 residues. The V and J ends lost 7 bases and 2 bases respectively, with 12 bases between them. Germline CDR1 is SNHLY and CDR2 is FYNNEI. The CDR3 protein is CASNGERGNQPQHF. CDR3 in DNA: TGTGCCAGCAATGGGGAGCGGGGCAATCAGCCCCAGCATTTT.

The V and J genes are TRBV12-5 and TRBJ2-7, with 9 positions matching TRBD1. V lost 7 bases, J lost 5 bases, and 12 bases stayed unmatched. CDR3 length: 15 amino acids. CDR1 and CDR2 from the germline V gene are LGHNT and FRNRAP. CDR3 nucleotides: TGTGCTAGTGCCCAATGGGGACAGGGTCCCGACGAGCAGTACTTC. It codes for CASAQWGQGPDEQYF.

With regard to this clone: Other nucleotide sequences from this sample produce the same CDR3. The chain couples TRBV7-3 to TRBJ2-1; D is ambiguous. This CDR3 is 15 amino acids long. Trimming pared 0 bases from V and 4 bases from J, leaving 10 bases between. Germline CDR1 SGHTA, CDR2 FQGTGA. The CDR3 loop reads CASSLTSGLYNEQFF. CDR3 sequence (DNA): TGTGCCAGCAGCTTAACCTCCGGGTTATACAATGAGCAGTTCTTC. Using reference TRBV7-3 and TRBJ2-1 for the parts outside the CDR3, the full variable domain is GAGVSQTPSNKVTEKGKYVELRCDPISGHTALYWYRQSLGQGPEFLIYFQGTGAADDSGLPNDRFFAVRPEGSVSTLKIQRTERGDSAVYLCASSLTSGLYNEQFFGPGTRLTVL.

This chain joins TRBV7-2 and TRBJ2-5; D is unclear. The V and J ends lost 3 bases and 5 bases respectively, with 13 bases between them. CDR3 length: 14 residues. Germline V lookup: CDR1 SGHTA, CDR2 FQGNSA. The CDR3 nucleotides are TGTGCCAGCAGCTTTTTGGGCCTCCCCGAGACCCAGTACTTC. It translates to CASSFLGLPETQYF.

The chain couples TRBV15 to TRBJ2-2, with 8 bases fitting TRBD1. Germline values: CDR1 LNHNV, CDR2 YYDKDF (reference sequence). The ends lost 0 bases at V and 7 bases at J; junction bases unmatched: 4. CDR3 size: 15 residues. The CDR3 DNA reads TGTGCCACCAGCAGAGACAACAGGGGGATCGGGGAGCTGTTTTTT. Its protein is CATSRDNRGIGELFF.

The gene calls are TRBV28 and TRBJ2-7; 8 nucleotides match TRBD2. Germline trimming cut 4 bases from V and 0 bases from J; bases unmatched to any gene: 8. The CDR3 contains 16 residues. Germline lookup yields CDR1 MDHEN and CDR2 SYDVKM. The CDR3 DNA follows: TGTGCCAGCAGTTCCTCCGGCGGGGGGCCCTCCTACGAGCAGTACTTC. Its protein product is CASSSSGGGPSYEQYF.

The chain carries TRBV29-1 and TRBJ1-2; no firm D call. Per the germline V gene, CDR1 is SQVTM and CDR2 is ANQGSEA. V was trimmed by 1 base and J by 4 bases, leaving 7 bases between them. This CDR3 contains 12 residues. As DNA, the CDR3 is TGCAGCGTTGAAGGGGGTGTCTATGGCTACACCTTC. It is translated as CSVEGGVYGYTF. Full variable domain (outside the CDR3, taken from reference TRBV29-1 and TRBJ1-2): SAVISQKPSRDICQRGTSLTIQCQVDSQVTMMFWYRQQPGQSLTLIATANQGSEATYESGFVIDKFPISRPNLTFSTLTVSNMSPEDSSIYLCSVEGGVYGYTFGSGTRLTVV.

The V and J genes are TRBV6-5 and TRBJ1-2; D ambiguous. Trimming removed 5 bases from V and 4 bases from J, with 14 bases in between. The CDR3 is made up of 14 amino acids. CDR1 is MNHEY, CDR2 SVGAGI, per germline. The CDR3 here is CASSPFFGSYGYTF. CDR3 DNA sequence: TGTGCCAGCAGTCCCTTTTTTGGGAGCTATGGCTACACCTTC.

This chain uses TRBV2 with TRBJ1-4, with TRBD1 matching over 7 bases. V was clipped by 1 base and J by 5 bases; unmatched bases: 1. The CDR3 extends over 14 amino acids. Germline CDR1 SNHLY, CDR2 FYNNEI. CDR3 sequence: CASSEGRGNEKLFF. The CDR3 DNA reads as TGTGCCAGCAGTGAAGGCAGGGGGAATGAAAAACTGTTTTTT.

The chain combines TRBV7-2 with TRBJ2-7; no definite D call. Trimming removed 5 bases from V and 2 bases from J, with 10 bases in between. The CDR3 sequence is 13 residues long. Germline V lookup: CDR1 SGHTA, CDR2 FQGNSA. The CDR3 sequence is CASSPGRPYEQYF. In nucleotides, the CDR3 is TGTGCCAGCAGCCCCGGCCGTCCCTACGAGCAGTACTTC.

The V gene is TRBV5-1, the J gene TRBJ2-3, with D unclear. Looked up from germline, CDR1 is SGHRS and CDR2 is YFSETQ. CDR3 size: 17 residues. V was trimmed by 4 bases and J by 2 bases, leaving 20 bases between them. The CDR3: CASSRVGITAFTDTQYF. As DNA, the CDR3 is TGCGCCAGCAGCCGTGTAGGAATTACAGCGTTCACAGATACGCAGTATTTT. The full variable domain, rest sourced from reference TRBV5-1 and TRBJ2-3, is KAGVTQTPRYLIKTRGQQVTLSCSPISGHRSVSWYQQTPGQGLQFLFEYFSETQRNKGNFPGRFSGRQFSNSRSEMNVSTLELGDSALYLCASSRVGITAFTDTQYFGPGTRLTVL.

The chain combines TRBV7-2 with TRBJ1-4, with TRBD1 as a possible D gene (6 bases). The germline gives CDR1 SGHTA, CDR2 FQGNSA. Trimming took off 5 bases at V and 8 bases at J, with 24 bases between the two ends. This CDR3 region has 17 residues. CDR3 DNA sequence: TGTGCCAGCAGCCCGACAGGTTGGGAGGTCGGAGACGAAAAACTGTTTTTT. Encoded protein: CASSPTGWEVGDEKLFF. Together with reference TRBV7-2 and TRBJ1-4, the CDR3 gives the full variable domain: GAGVSQSPSNKVTEKGKDVELRCDPISGHTALYWYRQSLGQGLEFLIYFQGNSAPDKSGLPSDRFSAERTGGSVSTLTIQRTQQEDSAVYLCASSPTGWEVGDEKLFFGSGTQLSVL.

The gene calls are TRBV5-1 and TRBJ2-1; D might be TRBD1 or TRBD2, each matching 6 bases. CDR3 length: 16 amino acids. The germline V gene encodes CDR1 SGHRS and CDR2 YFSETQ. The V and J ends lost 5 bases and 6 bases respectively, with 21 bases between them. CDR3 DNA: TGCGCCAGCAGTCCCGCCGCTGGCGGAGGGGGCAATGAGCAGTTCTTC. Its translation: CASSPAAGGGGNEQFF.

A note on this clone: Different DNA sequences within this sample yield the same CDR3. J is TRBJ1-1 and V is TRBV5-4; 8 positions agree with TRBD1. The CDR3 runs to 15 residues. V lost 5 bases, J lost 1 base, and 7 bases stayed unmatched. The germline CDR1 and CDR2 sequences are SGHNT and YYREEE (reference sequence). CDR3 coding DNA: TGTGCCAGCAGTTCTCAGGGGGCCTCGAACACTGAAGCTTTCTTT. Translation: CASSSQGASNTEAFF.

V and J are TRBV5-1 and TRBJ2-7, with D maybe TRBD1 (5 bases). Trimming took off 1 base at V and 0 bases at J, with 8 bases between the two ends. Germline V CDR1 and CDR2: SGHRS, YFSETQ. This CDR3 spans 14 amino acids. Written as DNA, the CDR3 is TGCGCCAGCAGCTTGATCCAGGGCTCCTACGAGCAGTACTTC. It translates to CASSLIQGSYEQYF. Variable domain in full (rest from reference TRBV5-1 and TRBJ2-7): KAGVTQTPRYLIKTRGQQVTLSCSPISGHRSVSWYQQTPGQGLQFLFEYFSETQRNKGNFPGRFSGRQFSNSRSEMNVSTLELGDSALYLCASSLIQGSYEQYFGPGTRLTVT.